The 29 T cell receptor beta chains below all came from one sample that was sequenced in a study of shared clonotypes between healthy human individuals. Sequencing was performed with immunoSEQ multiplex PCR; in TCRdb, only in-frame clones are kept and a portion is missing. Of 2 million to 2.5 million clones in the sample, more than 80% are singletons; the top ten hold 0.3% to 0.4%. The sample was naive CD4+ T cells from PBMCs. Subset of the sample: CD45RA+ positively selected. Every receptor here comes from a man aged 18 to 29 in good health. Some clones in this sample may be carry-over from other donors' samples.

J is TRBJ1-4 and V is TRBV6-6; the D is unclear. V was shortened by 7 bases and J by 6 bases, with 18 bases between the two germline ends. This CDR3 comprises 15 residues. Germline assignment: CDR1 MNHNY and CDR2 SVGAGI (reference sequence). CDR3 residues: CASTPAGEWDEKLFF. CDR3 in DNA: TGTGCCAGCACCCCAGCCGGGGAATGGGATGAAAAACTGTTTTTT.

The chain is built from TRBV2 and TRBJ1-1; D is unresolved. Trimming pared 6 bases from V and 6 bases from J, leaving 14 bases between. The germline CDR1 and CDR2 sequences are SNHLY and FYNNEI. This CDR3 contains 13 residues. The CDR3 DNA is TGTGCCAGCAGCGGTGACGGTCTCGCTGAAGCTTTCTTT. Translating gives CASSGDGLAEAFF.

The V and J genes are TRBV10-3 and TRBJ2-1; 14 bases fit TRBD2. The CDR3 spans 14 residues. Looked up from germline, CDR1 is ENHRY and CDR2 is SYGVKD. The junction had 5 bases not matched to a gene; V was cut back by 8 bases and J by 8 bases. CDR3 sequence: CAIGGLAGADEQFF. In nucleotides, the CDR3 is TGTGCCATCGGGGGACTAGCGGGGGCGGATGAGCAGTTCTTC.

The V call is TRBV28, the J call TRBJ2-7, with a tentative D call TRBD1 (5 bases). The CDR3 covers 15 residues. The V end lost 6 bases, the J end lost 3 bases, and 18 bases lay between the germline ends. Germline values: CDR1 MDHEN, CDR2 SYDVKM. CDR3 residues: CASSSPSTVVYEQYF. The CDR3 DNA reads as TGTGCCAGCAGCTCCCCATCGACAGTTGTCTACGAGCAGTACTTC.

The V and J genes are TRBV5-6 and TRBJ2-3; D not resolved. The CDR3 runs to 11 residues. Between the trimmed V and J ends, which lost 0 bases and 11 bases, there was a span of 7 bases. Germline V gene data show CDR1 as SGHDT and CDR2 as YYEEEE. In DNA, the CDR3 is TGTGCCAGCAGCTTGGTTGAGCAGCAGTATTTT. It yields the protein CASSLVEQQYF.

The gene calls are TRBV7-2 and TRBJ2-4; 8 bases are a match to TRBD2. This CDR3 is built from 14 residues. The V gene's germline CDR1 is SGHTA and CDR2 FQGNSA. V was clipped by 5 bases and J by 6 bases; unmatched bases: 6. The CDR3 coding sequence is TGTGCCAGCAGCCGGGGGGGGCGCGGAAACATTCAGTACTTC. Encoded protein: CASSRGGRGNIQYF.

The rearrangement uses TRBV7-6 and TRBJ2-7; D not resolved. Per germline, CDR1 SGHVS and CDR2 FNYEAQ. V lost 3 bases, J lost 1 base, and 10 bases lay in between. The CDR3 runs to 14 residues. This CDR3 is CASSFSTVSYEQYF. The CDR3, as DNA: TGTGCCAGCAGCTTTAGCACAGTGTCCTACGAGCAGTACTTC.

The chain carries TRBV5-1 and TRBJ1-1, with a possible D match to TRBD1 (5 bases). The CDR3 totals 17 residues. Germline CDR1 SGHRS, CDR2 YFSETQ. The V gene lost 4 bases and the J gene lost 2 bases, with 21 bases spanning the gap. CDR3 DNA: TGCGCCAGCAGCGACCCGAGGCGGGGCCACTATAACACTGAAGCTTTCTTT. It codes for CASSDPRRGHYNTEAFF. Based on the CDR3 plus reference TRBV5-1 and TRBJ1-1, the full variable domain is KAGVTQTPRYLIKTRGQQVTLSCSPISGHRSVSWYQQTPGQGLQFLFEYFSETQRNKGNFPGRFSGRQFSNSRSEMNVSTLELGDSALYLCASSDPRRGHYNTEAFFGQGTRLTVV.

The chain links TRBV2 to TRBJ2-1; TRBD1 is a possible D gene (5 bases). CDR1 SNHLY and CDR2 FYNNEI come from the germline V gene. V gave up 6 bases and J gave up 3 bases, with 18 bases separating them. CDR3 length: 16 residues. The CDR3 is CASSQVIQVYYNEQFF. The CDR3 DNA reads TGTGCCAGCAGCCAAGTAATACAGGTATACTACAATGAGCAGTTCTTC.

This clone was observed once. CDR3 nucleotide sequence: TGTGCCAGCAGTTACTGGGGGCAGCTCAAGAACACTGAAGCTTTCTTT. This gives the protein CASSYWGQLKNTEAFF. The chain uses TRBV6-5 and TRBJ1-1, with D possibly matching TRBD1 (6 bases). CDR1 is MNHEY, CDR2 SVGAGI, per germline. V gave up 1 base and J gave up 1 base, with 13 bases separating them. This CDR3 spans 16 amino acids.

This clone appeared once. The sample carries other DNA sequences with the same CDR3. The rearrangement links TRBV29-1 to TRBJ2-5; 9 bases map to TRBD1. This CDR3 is 12 amino acids long. Germline CDR1 reads SQVTM; CDR2 reads ANQGSEA. Trimming cost V 6 bases and J 2 bases; bases outside gene matches: 1. The CDR3 DNA sequence: TGCAGCGTAGGACAGGGGCAAGAGACCCAGTACTTC. This sequence encodes CSVGQGQETQYF.

This chain connects TRBV7-9 to TRBJ2-7; 8 bases align to TRBD1. The CDR3 spans 14 residues. The germline V gene has CDR1 SEHNR and CDR2 FQNEAQ (reference sequence). The V segment lost 7 bases and the J segment 7 bases; nucleotides outside the gene matches: 12. This chain's CDR3 is CASNGGQAPREQYF. The DNA of the CDR3 is TGTGCCAGCAACGGGGGACAGGCCCCACGGGAGCAGTACTTC.

The chain joins TRBV2 to TRBJ2-7, with D possibly TRBD1 on 7 matching bases. The ends were cut back, 7 bases at V and 5 bases at J, with 15 bases in the middle. Germline values: CDR1 SNHLY, CDR2 FYNNEI. The CDR3 runs 13 residues. The CDR3 here is CASTDREEDEQYF. DNA for the CDR3: TGTGCCAGCACTGACAGGGAGGAGGACGAGCAGTACTTC.

This rearrangement joins TRBV28 to TRBJ2-7, with 7 bases lining up with TRBD2. The CDR3 has 13 residues. Germline CDR1 is MDHEN and CDR2 is SYDVKM. V gave up 8 bases and J gave up 3 bases; unmatched junction bases: 7. The CDR3 nucleotides read TGTGCCAGCGGAACGGGACTATTCTACGAGCAGTACTTC. Translating gives CASGTGLFYEQYF.

This sequence joins TRBV6-1 and TRBJ1-4, with D possibly matching TRBD1 (5 bases). The length of the CDR3 is 15 residues. Germline V gene lookup returns CDR1 MNHNS and CDR2 SASEGT. V lost 4 bases to trimming and J lost 4 bases, with 13 bases between them. CDR3 in DNA: TGTGCCAGCAGTGGGGACGGAAGATTTAATGAAAAACTGTTTTTT. Translation: CASSGDGRFNEKLFF.

This clone was seen just once. The chain links TRBV5-6 to TRBJ2-1, with no clear D. The CDR3 has 12 amino acids. Germline loops: CDR1 SGHDT, CDR2 YYEEEE. Between the trimmed V and J ends, which lost 5 bases and 14 bases, there was a span of 17 bases. CDR3 coding DNA: TGTGCCAGCAGAATAGGCTTCTCAAGGGAGTTCTTC. Its translation is CASRIGFSREFF.

The V gene is TRBV19, the J gene TRBJ1-2, with D tentatively TRBD1 (5 bases). Trimming stripped 7 bases from V and 0 bases from J, with 12 bases between. Germline V gene lookup returns CDR1 LNHDA and CDR2 SQIVND (reference sequence). The CDR3 spans 14 residues. The CDR3 coding sequence is TGTGCCAGTACCCCGAAGGGGACTAACTATGGCTACACCTTC. It specifies CASTPKGTNYGYTF.

The chain links TRBV6-5 to TRBJ2-1; D is possibly TRBD2 (7 bases). CDR1 is MNHEY and CDR2 is SVGAGI in the germline V gene. V was pared by 2 bases and J by 8 bases, with 16 bases between. The CDR3 is 15 amino acids. CDR3 residues: CASSYTGTNPHEQFF. Here the CDR3 DNA reads TGTGCCAGCAGTTACACAGGGACTAACCCCCATGAGCAGTTCTTC.

Note on this clone: This specimen includes other DNA sequences encoding the same CDR3. This chain connects TRBV5-1 to TRBJ2-1, with 12 bases aligning to TRBD2. J lost 2 bases, V lost 4 bases, and 4 bases had no gene match. The CDR3 runs 16 residues. CDR1 is SGHRS and CDR2 is YFSETQ in the germline V gene. The DNA of the CDR3 is TGCGCCAGCAGCCCCCGACTAGCGGGAGCCTACAATGAGCAGTTCTTC. The encoded protein is CASSPRLAGAYNEQFF.

The CDR3 nucleotides are TGCGCCAGCAGCTTGAGGGCTACAGGTTACGAGCAGTACTTC. Its translation: CASSLRATGYEQYF. The V call is TRBV5-1, the J call TRBJ2-7; D possibly corresponds to TRBD1 (5 bases). The CDR3 runs 14 residues. Germline CDR1 is SGHRS and CDR2 is YFSETQ. V lost 1 base and J 4 bases, leaving 12 bases between the germline ends.

This sequence joins TRBV7-8 and TRBJ2-2; maybe TRBD2 (7 bases). The CDR3 spans 17 residues. Trimming left V 4 bases short and J 3 bases short, with 18 bases between. CDR1 is SGHVS and CDR2 is FQNEAQ in the germline V gene. CDR3 sequence reads: CASSSGAGSGDTGELFF. CDR3 sequence (DNA): TGTGCCAGCAGCTCAGGGGCTGGGAGCGGGGACACCGGGGAGCTGTTTTTT.

The J gene is TRBJ1-5, the V gene TRBV10-2, with TRBD1 identical over 9 bases. Per germline, CDR1 WSHSY and CDR2 SAAADI. The CDR3 has 16 residues. Trimming cost V 6 bases and J 5 bases; bases outside gene matches: 11. DNA for the CDR3: TGCGCCAGCAGCAATAGAGACAGGGGGGGGGATCAGCCCCAGCATTTT. Translation gives CASSNRDRGGDQPQHF.

V usage is TRBV28 and J usage is TRBJ2-5; 8 nucleotides match TRBD2. The CDR3 has 15 amino acids. Germline V lookup: CDR1 MDHEN, CDR2 SYDVKM. J lost 5 bases, V lost 3 bases, and 8 bases had no gene match. The CDR3: CASSFGGLASETQYF. CDR3 nucleotide sequence: TGTGCCAGCAGTTTCGGAGGACTAGCATCGGAGACCCAGTACTTC.

The gene calls are TRBV7-2 and TRBJ2-1; D not certain. The V end lost 3 bases, the J end lost 0 bases, and 6 bases lay between the germline ends. This CDR3 is built from 14 residues. Germline V lookup: CDR1 SGHTA, CDR2 FQGNSA. For the CDR3, the DNA is TGTGCCAGCAGCTTCGAGAGCTCCTACAATGAGCAGTTCTTC. It specifies CASSFESSYNEQFF.

V usage is TRBV18 and J usage is TRBJ2-1, with D perhaps TRBD2 (6 bases). Germline lookup yields CDR1 KGHSH and CDR2 LQKENI. The V gene lost 3 bases and the J gene lost 6 bases, with 12 bases spanning the gap. CDR3 size: 14 residues. The CDR3 coding sequence is TGTGCCAGCTCACCGGGACTGGTCCCCAATGAGCAGTTCTTC. Amino acid sequence: CASSPGLVPNEQFF.

Here the CDR3 DNA reads TGTGCCAGCAACGGGGGATCCTACGAGCAGTACTTC. The encoded protein is CASNGGSYEQYF. The rearrangement links TRBV28 to TRBJ2-7; D is perhaps TRBD2 (6 bases). The CDR3 totals 12 residues. The V and J ends lost 7 bases and 1 base respectively, with 8 bases between them. The V gene's germline CDR1 is MDHEN and CDR2 SYDVKM. Using reference TRBV28 and TRBJ2-7 for the parts outside the CDR3, the full variable domain is DVKVTQSSRYLVKRTGEKVFLECVQDMDHENMFWYRQDPGLGLRLIYFSYDVKMKEKGDIPEGYSVSREKKERFSLILESASTNQTSMYLCASNGGSYEQYFGPGTRLTVT.

J is TRBJ2-2 and V is TRBV9, with 7 nucleotides matching TRBD1. After removal of 5 bases from V and 7 bases from J, the junction contained 5 bases not matched to a gene. Germline CDR1 reads SGDLS; CDR2 reads YYNGEE. This CDR3 spans 13 amino acids. The CDR3 here is CASRGQLIGELFF. The CDR3 DNA is TGTGCCAGCAGGGGACAGTTAATCGGGGAGCTGTTTTTT.

This chain joins TRBV30 and TRBJ2-3; D is unclear. V was shortened by 1 base and J by 0 bases, with 8 bases between the two germline ends. CDR1 is GTSNPN and CDR2 is SVGIG in the germline V gene (reference sequence). The CDR3 length is 14 residues. The CDR3 region has the DNA TGTGCCTGGAGTGACCTCGGGAGCACAGATACGCAGTATTTT. It specifies CAWSDLGSTDTQYF.

This clone occurred once. The chain links TRBV19 to TRBJ1-5; 8 bases fit TRBD1. The CDR3 sequence is 16 residues long. The ends lost 3 bases at V and 4 bases at J; junction bases unmatched: 8. Germline V CDR1 and CDR2: LNHDA, SQIVND (reference sequence). The CDR3 here is CASSITNRGGNQPQHF. The CDR3 nucleotides are TGTGCCAGTAGTATTACAAACAGGGGGGGGAATCAGCCCCAGCATTTT.